What follows are 30 T cell receptor beta chains derived from one specimen sequenced in a study of beta chain features in type 1 diabetes. Investigators reverse transcribed all isolated RNA, so they sequenced expressed TCRB transcripts. Here immunoSEQ multiplex PCR was the method, and the copy in TCRdb shows in-frame clones only, minus some. The sample lists 350,000 to 450,000 clones, approximately 15% occurring once. The source material was naive CD4+ T cells from blood. Receptors were obtained from a woman between 18 and 29 years old in good health.

The chain links TRBV6-4 to TRBJ1-1, with TRBD1 identical over 7 bases. CDR1 MRHNA and CDR2 SNTAGT come from the germline V gene. The ends lost 5 bases at V and 1 base at J; junction bases unmatched: 4. The CDR3 consists of 14 residues. The CDR3 nucleotides are TGTGCCAGCAGTTCCGGGACAGAGAACACTGAAGCTTTCTTT. Translation gives CASSSGTENTEAFF.

This CDR3 is CASSLAGGPWGEQFF. CDR3 DNA: TGTGCCAGCAGCTTAGCGGGAGGGCCTTGGGGTGAGCAGTTCTTC. The chain combines TRBV7-9 with TRBJ2-1, with 7 bases matching TRBD2. Germline CDR1 SEHNR, CDR2 FQNEAQ (reference sequence). Trimming cost V 0 bases and J 9 bases; bases outside gene matches: 8. The length of the CDR3 is 15 residues.

The chain recombines TRBV28 with TRBJ2-1; 9 bases fit TRBD1. The CDR3 runs to 15 residues. Germline V lookup: CDR1 MDHEN, CDR2 SYDVKM. Trimming cost V 6 bases and J 1 base; bases outside gene matches: 4. The CDR3 loop is CASSLDRGSYNEQFF. CDR3 in DNA: TGTGCCAGCAGCCTGGACAGGGGATCCTACAATGAGCAGTTCTTC.

CDR3 in DNA: TGTGCCAGCAGAATAGCGGGAGTTAATGAGCAGTTCTTC. Encoded protein: CASRIAGVNEQFF. V gene TRBV7-2 combines with J gene TRBJ2-1, with 9 bases fitting TRBD2. CDR3 length equals 13 residues. Looked up from germline, CDR1 is SGHTA and CDR2 is FQGNSA. J lost 7 bases, V lost 6 bases, and 4 bases had no gene match.

The chain links TRBV7-2 to TRBJ2-5, with TRBD1 matching 11 bases. With 3 bases clipped from V and 4 bases from J, the junction kept 1 base outside the gene matches. The CDR3 runs to 14 residues. Germline CDR1 reads SGHTA; CDR2 reads FQGNSA. CDR3 loop: CASSFGQGAETQYF. The CDR3 bases are TGTGCCAGCAGCTTCGGACAGGGGGCAGAGACCCAGTACTTC.

CDR3 nucleotide sequence: TGCGCCAGCAGCCAAGGAAGGGCGGGACTAGATAGGGAGACCCAGTACTTC. It is translated as CASSQGRAGLDRETQYF. The gene calls are TRBV4-1 and TRBJ2-5; TRBD2 agrees at 8 bases. CDR3 length equals 17 residues. Germline assignment: CDR1 MGHRA and CDR2 YSYEKL. The junction had 12 bases not matched to a gene; V was cut back by 1 base and J by 5 bases.

This sequence joins TRBV28 and TRBJ1-5; D gene unclear. The germline gives CDR1 MDHEN, CDR2 SYDVKM. Trimming pared 7 bases from V and 3 bases from J, leaving 13 bases between. The length of the CDR3 is 14 residues. The CDR3 sequence: CASKLHGPNQPQHF. The DNA of the CDR3 is TGTGCCAGCAAGCTGCACGGTCCCAATCAGCCCCAGCATTTT.

This clone has more than one count but fewer than ten. The rearrangement links TRBV18 to TRBJ2-1; D may be TRBD1 (6 bases). This CDR3 spans 15 amino acids. V was trimmed by 3 bases and J by 1 base, leaving 10 bases between them. Germline assignment: CDR1 KGHSH and CDR2 LQKENI. In DNA, the CDR3 is TGTGCCAGCTCACCGGGGGCAGGGTCCTACAATGAGCAGTTCTTC. Its translation: CASSPGAGSYNEQFF.

About this clone itself: The same CDR3 also results from other DNA sequences found in this sample. This chain links TRBV5-1 with TRBJ2-2, with D unresolved. The CDR3 contains 13 residues. The germline V gene encodes CDR1 SGHRS and CDR2 YFSETQ. Trimming took off 0 bases at V and 6 bases at J, with 6 bases between the two ends. CDR3 loop: CASSLVVSGELFF. The CDR3 DNA is TGCGCCAGCAGCTTGGTAGTGTCCGGGGAGCTGTTTTTT.

This clone has a handful of counts. The V call is TRBV18, the J call TRBJ1-5, with D possibly being TRBD1 (6 bases). The CDR3 has 15 amino acids. Germline loops: CDR1 KGHSH, CDR2 LQKENI. V was pared by 5 bases and J by 1 base, with 12 bases between. The chain's CDR3 is CASSGGQSSNQPQHF. The CDR3 nucleotides are TGTGCCAGCTCAGGCGGACAGTCCAGCAATCAGCCCCAGCATTTT.

This clone was observed a few times. This sequence joins TRBV29-1 and TRBJ2-1; perhaps TRBD2 as D (6 bases). CDR1 and CDR2 from the germline V gene are SQVTM and ANQGSEA. V lost 7 bases and J lost 2, with 15 bases in between. This CDR3 comprises 14 residues. The CDR3 region is CSARLGGAYNEQFF. The CDR3 nucleotides read TGCAGCGCCAGACTAGGAGGGGCCTACAATGAGCAGTTCTTC.

This clone appeared a few times. This sequence joins TRBV27 and TRBJ2-1, with 7 bases aligning to TRBD2. Germline CDR1 reads MNHEY; CDR2 reads SMNVEV (reference sequence). J lost 8 bases, V lost 10 bases, and 17 bases had no gene match. The CDR3 sequence is 15 residues long. The CDR3: CATCRPGRGGDEQFF. DNA for the CDR3: TGTGCCACCTGTAGGCCTGGTAGGGGAGGGGATGAGCAGTTCTTC.

This clone was detected a few times. The rearrangement uses TRBV2 and TRBJ1-1; 10 nucleotides match TRBD1. The V gene end was trimmed by 7 bases and the J gene end by 9 bases; junction bases not matched to a gene: 14. Germline CDR1 SNHLY, CDR2 FYNNEI. This CDR3 is built from 15 residues. Written as DNA, the CDR3 is TGTGCCAGCATCCCGACAGGGGGCCCGGGGCTAAAAGCTTTCTTT. This codes for CASIPTGGPGLKAFF.

The chain joins TRBV19 to TRBJ2-1; D may be TRBD2 (6 bases). V gave up 7 bases and J gave up 9 bases, with 13 bases separating them. Germline lookup yields CDR1 LNHDA and CDR2 SQIVND (reference sequence). The CDR3 runs to 12 residues. In DNA form, the CDR3 reads TGTGCCAGTAATCTAGCGTGGGGTGAGCAGTTCTTC. Its protein product is CASNLAWGEQFF.

The DNA of the CDR3 is TGTGCCAGCAGCGCGTCGGAGCGGCCCTATTGGAATGAGCAGTTCTTC. This encodes CASSASERPYWNEQFF. The chain links TRBV9 to TRBJ2-1; D might be TRBD2 (5 bases). With 3 bases removed from V and 7 bases from J, the gap between germline ends came to 20 bases. Germline V CDR1 and CDR2: SGDLS, YYNGEE. The CDR3 is made up of 16 amino acids.

This clone has a handful of counts. The chain carries TRBV29-1 and TRBJ2-7; the D gene is possibly TRBD1 (6 bases). Trimming stripped 0 bases from V and 3 bases from J, with 9 bases between. Per the germline V gene, CDR1 is SQVTM and CDR2 is ANQGSEA. The CDR3 consists of 13 residues. The CDR3 nucleotides are TGCAGCGTTGAAGATAACAGGGTCTACGAGCAGTACTTC. Translation gives CSVEDNRVYEQYF.

This clone occurred a few times. In the same sample, other DNA sequences code for this CDR3. The J gene is TRBJ2-7, the V gene TRBV18, with TRBD2 matching over 12 bases. The V and J ends lost 3 bases and 1 base, in that order; junction bases with no gene match: 1. The CDR3 contains 15 residues. Germline CDR1 KGHSH, CDR2 LQKENI. The CDR3, as DNA: TGTGCCAGCTCACCGGGACTAGCGGGTTCCTACGAGCAGTACTTC. This sequence encodes CASSPGLAGSYEQYF.

V gene TRBV28 combines with J gene TRBJ1-1; D is unclear. The CDR3 consists of 14 residues. V shed 3 bases and J shed 3 bases, with 11 bases lying between them. The germline CDR1 and CDR2 sequences are MDHEN and SYDVKM. The CDR3 sequence: CASSFVGQDTEAFF. DNA for the CDR3: TGTGCCAGCAGTTTTGTGGGTCAGGACACTGAAGCTTTCTTT.

The chain joins TRBV28 to TRBJ2-3, with 8 bases aligning to TRBD2. The junction had 7 bases not matched to a gene; V was cut back by 8 bases and J by 0 bases. The CDR3 is 15 residues long. Germline V gene data show CDR1 as MDHEN and CDR2 as SYDVKM. Here the CDR3 reads CASGLARSSTDTQYF. The CDR3 coding sequence is TGTGCCAGCGGACTAGCAAGGTCTAGCACAGATACGCAGTATTTT.

This chain links TRBV30 with TRBJ1-4, with 9 bases aligning to TRBD1. This CDR3 is 15 amino acids long. The V gene end was trimmed by 2 bases and the J gene end by 8 bases; junction bases not matched to a gene: 9. CDR1 and CDR2 (germline): GTSNPN, SVGIG (reference sequence). The DNA of the CDR3 is TGTGCCTGGAGTCCAGACGACAGGGGGGGAGAAAAACTGTTTTTT. Residues: CAWSPDDRGGEKLFF.

The chain carries TRBV9 and TRBJ2-3; unclear D gene. The germline CDR1 and CDR2 sequences are SGDLS and YYNGEE. Trimming removed 2 bases at V and 3 bases at J, with 4 bases between. The CDR3 extends over 12 amino acids. This chain's CDR3 is CASSVPTDTQYF. CDR3 nucleotides: TGTGCCAGCAGCGTCCCGACAGATACGCAGTATTTT.

V gene TRBV7-2 combines with J gene TRBJ1-5, with TRBD1 matching over 10 bases. Trimming took 5 bases from V and 5 from J; bases not matched to a gene: 9. Germline CDR1 SGHTA, CDR2 FQGNSA. The CDR3 consists of 16 residues. For the CDR3, the DNA is TGTGCCAGCAGCACACGGGACAGGGGATGGTATCAGCCCCAGCATTTT. Residues: CASSTRDRGWYQPQHF. Based on the CDR3 plus reference TRBV7-2 and TRBJ1-5, the full variable domain is GAGVSQSPSNKVTEKGKDVELRCDPISGHTALYWYRQSLGQGLEFLIYFQGNSAPDKSGLPSDRFSAERTGGSVSTLTIQRTQQEDSAVYLCASSTRDRGWYQPQHFGDGTRLSIL.

This clone occurred a few times. The V and J genes are TRBV29-1 and TRBJ1-1, with 9 nucleotides matching TRBD1. V dropped 7 bases and J dropped 5; count of bases not matched to a gene: 8. This CDR3 contains 13 residues. Germline assignment: CDR1 SQVTM and CDR2 ANQGSEA. The CDR3 spells CSALGQGWTEAFF. The CDR3 DNA sequence: TGCAGCGCCCTGGGACAGGGATGGACTGAAGCTTTCTTT.

The chain joins TRBV5-4 to TRBJ2-1, with 9 positions matching TRBD1. J was trimmed by 4 bases and V by 4 bases; bases with no gene match: 6. This CDR3 region has 15 residues. CDR1 and CDR2 (germline): SGHNT, YYREEE (reference sequence). CDR3 loop: CASSAGTGLYNEQFF. The CDR3 DNA reads TGTGCCAGCAGCGCCGGGACAGGGCTTTACAATGAGCAGTTCTTC. The full variable domain, rest sourced from reference TRBV5-4 and TRBJ2-1, is ETGVTQSPTHLIKTRGQQVTLRCSSQSGHNTVSWYQQALGQGPQFIFQYYREEENGRGNFPPRFSGLQFPNYSSELNVNALELDDSALYLCASSAGTGLYNEQFFGPGTRLTVL.

In regard to this clone: The sample contains more than one DNA sequence encoding this CDR3. The genes are TRBV4-3 and TRBJ2-5, with D perhaps matching TRBD2 (5 bases). The CDR3 runs 15 residues. Germline V CDR1 and CDR2: LGHNA, YSLEER. V was trimmed by 1 base and J by 5 bases, leaving 14 bases between them. CDR3 nucleotide sequence: TGCGCCAGCAGCCAAGGAGGAGCAGGCGGGGAGACCCAGTACTTC. Protein product: CASSQGGAGGETQYF.

The chain joins TRBV9 to TRBJ2-1, with 11 nucleotides matching TRBD1. Germline V gives CDR1 SGDLS, CDR2 YYNGEE. The CDR3 contains 16 residues. V lost 1 base to trimming and J lost 6 bases; unmatched junction nucleotides: 6. The CDR3 sequence: CASSVRGTGGFNEQFF. The DNA for the CDR3 is TGTGCCAGCAGCGTACGCGGGACAGGGGGTTTCAATGAGCAGTTCTTC.

This clone occurred a few times. The chain recombines TRBV7-9 with TRBJ2-2, with TRBD2 matching over 10 bases. CDR3 length: 16 residues. Germline values: CDR1 SEHNR, CDR2 FQNEAQ (reference sequence). Trimming took 5 bases from V and 5 from J; bases not matched to a gene: 8. For the CDR3, the DNA is TGTGCCAGCAGCACTGCCGTTAGCGGGAGGACCGGGGAGCTGTTTTTT. Translated, it gives CASSTAVSGRTGELFF.

This clone was seen more than once but under ten times. J is TRBJ2-5 and V is TRBV10-3; 7 bases match TRBD2. Trimming cost V 7 bases and J 3 bases; bases outside gene matches: 5. Per germline, CDR1 ENHRY and CDR2 SYGVKD. The CDR3 is 13 residues long. CDR3 sequence: CAIMAGVEETQYF. Written as DNA, the CDR3 is TGTGCCATCATGGCGGGAGTTGAAGAGACCCAGTACTTC.

This clone was seen a few times. The chain carries TRBV29-1 and TRBJ1-5, with 7 bases lining up with TRBD1. V was clipped by 7 bases and J by 4 bases; unmatched bases: 13. CDR3 length equals 15 residues. In germline, CDR1 is SQVTM, CDR2 ANQGSEA. The CDR3 DNA reads TGCAGCGGTTACCCAGGGGGACGTCCAAATCAGCCCCAGCATTTT. Residues: CSGYPGGRPNQPQHF. The full variable domain, completed using reference TRBV29-1 and TRBJ1-5, is SAVISQKPSRDICQRGTSLTIQCQVDSQVTMMFWYRQQPGQSLTLIATANQGSEATYESGFVIDKFPISRPNLTFSTLTVSNMSPEDSSIYLCSGYPGGRPNQPQHFGDGTRLSIL.

This chain links TRBV28 with TRBJ1-3; 8 bases are a match to TRBD1. J gave up 4 bases and V 3 bases, and 5 bases lay outside the gene matches. CDR1 and CDR2 from the germline V gene are MDHEN and SYDVKM. The CDR3 runs 15 residues. The CDR3 region has the DNA TGTGCCAGCAGTTTTCAGGGGGCGAGAGGAAACACCATATATTTT. Translating gives CASSFQGARGNTIYF.